One T cell receptor beta chain is described in this entry. Germline CDR1 SGHAT, CDR2 FQNNGV. V lost 1 base and J lost 4; bases outside the gene matches: 5. The CDR3 totals 16 residues. The data were obtained in a study of tumour-infiltrating T cells in Burkitt lymphoma. The protocol was immunoSEQ multiplex PCR, while the TCRdb copy is restricted to in-frame clones and leaves out a portion. Of thousands of clones listed, over 9% are singletons. Input material: tumor tissue. The V call is TRBV11-2, the J call TRBJ2-1, with 9 nucleotides matching TRBD1. The TCR originated in a human donor with diffuse large B-cell lymphoma. The CDR3 sequence: CASSLGGTGRYNEQFF. In DNA, the CDR3 is TGTGCCAGCAGCTTAGGCGGGACAGGGCGGTACAATGAGCAGTTCTTC.